The source of this TCR beta chain is a study of T cell responses to AZD1222 COVID-19 vaccine. This clone occurred a few times. Only in-frame clones appear in the TCRdb table, and some are missing; sequencing was by immunoSEQ multiplex PCR. The sample gives some 94,000 clones, around nine tenths of which show up once; roughly 2.9% is in the top ten. Trimming took 5 bases from V and 2 from J; bases not matched to a gene: 0. The CDR3 extends over 13 amino acids. The sequencing here drew on peripheral blood, taken on day 0 of AZD1222 vaccination. The TCR comes from an adult in good health. The chain combines TRBV12-3 or TRBV12-4 with TRBJ1-5, with 7 positions matching TRBD1. In DNA form, the CDR3 reads TGTGCCAGCAGTGGGACAGGCAATCAGCCCCAGCATTTT. It codes for CASSGTGNQPQHF.